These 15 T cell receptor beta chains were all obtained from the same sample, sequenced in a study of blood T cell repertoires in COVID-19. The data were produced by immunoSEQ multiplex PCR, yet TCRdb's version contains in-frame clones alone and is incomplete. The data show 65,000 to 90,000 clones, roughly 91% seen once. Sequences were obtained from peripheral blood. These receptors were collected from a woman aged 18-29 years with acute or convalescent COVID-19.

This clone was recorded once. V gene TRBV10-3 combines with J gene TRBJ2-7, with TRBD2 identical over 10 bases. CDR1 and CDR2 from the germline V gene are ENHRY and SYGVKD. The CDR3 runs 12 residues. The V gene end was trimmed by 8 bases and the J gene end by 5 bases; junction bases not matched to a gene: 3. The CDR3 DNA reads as TGTGCCATCGGGACTAGCGCAAACGAGCAGTACTTC. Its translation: CAIGTSANEQYF.

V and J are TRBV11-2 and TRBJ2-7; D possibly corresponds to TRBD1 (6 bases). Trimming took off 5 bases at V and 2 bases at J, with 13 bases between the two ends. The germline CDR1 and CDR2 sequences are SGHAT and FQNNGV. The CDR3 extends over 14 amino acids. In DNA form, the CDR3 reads TGTGCCAGCAGCCCCTTAGGGGGAACCTACGAGCAGTACTTC. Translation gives CASSPLGGTYEQYF.

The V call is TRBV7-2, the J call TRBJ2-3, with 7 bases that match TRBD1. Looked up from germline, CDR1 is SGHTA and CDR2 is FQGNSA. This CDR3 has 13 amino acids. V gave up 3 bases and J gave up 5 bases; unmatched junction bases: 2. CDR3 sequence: CASSLQGVDTQYF. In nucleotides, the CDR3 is TGTGCCAGCAGCTTGCAGGGGGTAGATACGCAGTATTTT.

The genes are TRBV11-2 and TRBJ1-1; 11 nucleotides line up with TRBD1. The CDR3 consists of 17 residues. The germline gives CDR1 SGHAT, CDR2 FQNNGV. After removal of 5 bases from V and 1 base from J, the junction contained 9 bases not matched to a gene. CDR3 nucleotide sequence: TGTGCCAGCAGCCCGGGGACAGGGGGACCGGGGAACACTGAAGCTTTCTTT. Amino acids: CASSPGTGGPGNTEAFF.

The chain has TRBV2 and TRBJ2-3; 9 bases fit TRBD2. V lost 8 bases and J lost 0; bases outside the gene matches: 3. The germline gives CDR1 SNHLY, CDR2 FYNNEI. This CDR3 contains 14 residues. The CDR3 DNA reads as TGTGCCAGCGGACTAGCGTCTAGCACAGATACGCAGTATTTT. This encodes CASGLASSTDTQYF.

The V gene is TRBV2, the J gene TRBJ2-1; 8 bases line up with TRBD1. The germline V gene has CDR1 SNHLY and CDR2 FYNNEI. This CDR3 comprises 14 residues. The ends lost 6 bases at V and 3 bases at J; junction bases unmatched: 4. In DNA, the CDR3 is TGTGCCAGCAGGGTAGGACAGGGCTACAATGAGCAGTTCTTC. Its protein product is CASRVGQGYNEQFF.

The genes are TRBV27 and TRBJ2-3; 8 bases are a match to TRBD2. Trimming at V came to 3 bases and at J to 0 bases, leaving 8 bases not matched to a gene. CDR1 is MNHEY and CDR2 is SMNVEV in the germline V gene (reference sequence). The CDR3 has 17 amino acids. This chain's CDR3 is CASSFRGGRTSTDTQYF. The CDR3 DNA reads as TGTGCCAGCAGTTTCCGGGGCGGGAGGACGAGCACAGATACGCAGTATTTT.

CDR3 DNA: TGTGCCAGCAGCTTGGCAGGGGTGGCTGAAGCTTTCTTT. This translates into CASSLAGVAEAFF. The chain employs TRBV5-4 and TRBJ1-1; D may be TRBD1 (6 bases). Trimming pared 0 bases from V and 6 bases from J, leaving 9 bases between. The V gene's germline CDR1 is SGHNT and CDR2 YYREEE (reference sequence). The CDR3 has 13 amino acids. Variable domain in full (rest from reference TRBV5-4 and TRBJ1-1): ETGVTQSPTHLIKTRGQQVTLRCSSQSGHNTVSWYQQALGQGPQFIFQYYREEENGRGNFPPRFSGLQFPNYSSELNVNALELDDSALYLCASSLAGVAEAFFGQGTRLTVV.

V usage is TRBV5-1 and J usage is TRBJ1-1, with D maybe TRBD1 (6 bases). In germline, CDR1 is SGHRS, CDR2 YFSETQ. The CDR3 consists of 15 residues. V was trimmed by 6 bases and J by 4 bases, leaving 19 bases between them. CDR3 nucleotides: TGCGCCAGCAAGAGAGACAGGTCCGTTGGCACTGAAGCTTTCTTT. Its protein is CASKRDRSVGTEAFF.

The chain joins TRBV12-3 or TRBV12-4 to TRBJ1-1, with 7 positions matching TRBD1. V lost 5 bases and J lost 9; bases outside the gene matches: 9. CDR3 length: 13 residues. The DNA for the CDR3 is TGTGCCAGCAGTCCCGGGACAGTAGGGAAAGCTTTCTTT. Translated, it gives CASSPGTVGKAFF.

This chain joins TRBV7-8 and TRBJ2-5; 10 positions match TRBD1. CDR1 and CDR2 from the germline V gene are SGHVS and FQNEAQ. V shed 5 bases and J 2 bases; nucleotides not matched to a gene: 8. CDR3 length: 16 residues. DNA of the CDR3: TGTGCCAGCAGCCCGCCTCTGGGACAGGGGCAAGAGACCCAGTACTTC. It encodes CASSPPLGQGQETQYF.

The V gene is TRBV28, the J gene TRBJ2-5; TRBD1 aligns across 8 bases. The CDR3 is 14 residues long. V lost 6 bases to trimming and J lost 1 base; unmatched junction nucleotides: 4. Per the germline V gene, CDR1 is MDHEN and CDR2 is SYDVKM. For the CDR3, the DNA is TGTGCCAGCAGGACTACAGGGGGCCAAGAGACCCAGTACTTC. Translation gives CASRTTGGQETQYF.

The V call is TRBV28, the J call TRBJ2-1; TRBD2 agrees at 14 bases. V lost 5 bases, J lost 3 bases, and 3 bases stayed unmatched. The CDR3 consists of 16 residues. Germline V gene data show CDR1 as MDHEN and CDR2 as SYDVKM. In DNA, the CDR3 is TGTGCCAGCAGTCCGACTAGCGGGGGGGTCTACAATGAGCAGTTCTTC. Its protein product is CASSPTSGGVYNEQFF.

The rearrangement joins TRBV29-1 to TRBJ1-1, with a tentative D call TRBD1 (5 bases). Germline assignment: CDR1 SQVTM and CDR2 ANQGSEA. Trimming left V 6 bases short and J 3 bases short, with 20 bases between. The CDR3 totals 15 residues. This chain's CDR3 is CSVTKGHGVDTEAFF. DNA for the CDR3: TGCAGCGTAACTAAGGGGCATGGTGTCGACACTGAAGCTTTCTTT.

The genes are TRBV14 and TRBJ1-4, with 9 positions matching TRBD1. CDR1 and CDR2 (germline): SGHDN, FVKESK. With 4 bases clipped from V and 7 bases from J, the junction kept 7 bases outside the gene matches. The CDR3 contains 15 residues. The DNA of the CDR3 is TGTGCCAGCAGCCGATCACAGGGGGCCGGTGAAAAACTGTTTTTT. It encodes CASSRSQGAGEKLFF.